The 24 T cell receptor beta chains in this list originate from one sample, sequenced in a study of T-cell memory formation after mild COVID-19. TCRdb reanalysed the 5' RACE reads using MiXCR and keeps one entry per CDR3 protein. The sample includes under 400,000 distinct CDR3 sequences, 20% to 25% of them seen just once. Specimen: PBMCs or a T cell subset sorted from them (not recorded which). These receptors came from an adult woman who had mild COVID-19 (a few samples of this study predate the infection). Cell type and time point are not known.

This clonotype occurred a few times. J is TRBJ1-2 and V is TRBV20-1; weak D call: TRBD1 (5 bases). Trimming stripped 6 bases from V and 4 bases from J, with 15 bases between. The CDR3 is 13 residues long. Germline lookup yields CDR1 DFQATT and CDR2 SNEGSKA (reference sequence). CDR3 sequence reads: CSASQGSSYGYTF. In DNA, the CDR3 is TGCAGTGCATCTCAGGGTTCTAGCTATGGCTACACCTTC.

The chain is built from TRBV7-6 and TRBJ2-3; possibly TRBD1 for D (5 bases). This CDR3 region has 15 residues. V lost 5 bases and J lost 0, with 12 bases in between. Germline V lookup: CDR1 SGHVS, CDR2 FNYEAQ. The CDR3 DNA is TGTGCCAGCAGCCTAGGGGCGGAGAGCACAGATACGCAGTATTTT. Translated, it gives CASSLGAESTDTQYF. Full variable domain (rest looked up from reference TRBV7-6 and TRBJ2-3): GAGVSQSPRYKVTKRGQDVALRCDPISGHVSLYWYRQALGQGPEFLTYFNYEAQQDKSGLPNDRFSAERPEGSISTLTIQRTEQRDSAMYRCASSLGAESTDTQYFGPGTRLTVL.

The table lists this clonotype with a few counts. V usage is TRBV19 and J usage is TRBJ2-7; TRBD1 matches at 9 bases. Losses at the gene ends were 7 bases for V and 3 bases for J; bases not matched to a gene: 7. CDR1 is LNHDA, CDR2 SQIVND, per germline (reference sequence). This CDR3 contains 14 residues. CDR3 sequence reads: CASMGTGTNYEQYF. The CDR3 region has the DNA TGTGCCAGTATGGGGACAGGGACGAACTACGAGCAGTACTTC.

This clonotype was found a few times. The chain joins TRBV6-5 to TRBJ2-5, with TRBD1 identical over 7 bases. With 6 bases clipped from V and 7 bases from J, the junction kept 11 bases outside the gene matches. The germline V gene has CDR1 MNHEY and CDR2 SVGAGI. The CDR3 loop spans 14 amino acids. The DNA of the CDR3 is TGTGCCAGCAGCCAAGACAGGGTTTACGGGACCCAGTACTTC. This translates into CASSQDRVYGTQYF.

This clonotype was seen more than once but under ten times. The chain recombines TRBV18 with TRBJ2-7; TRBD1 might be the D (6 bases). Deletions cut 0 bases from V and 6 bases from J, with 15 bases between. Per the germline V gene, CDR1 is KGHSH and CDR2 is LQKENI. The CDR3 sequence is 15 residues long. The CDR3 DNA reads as TGTGCCAGCTCACCACCGGGGGCCCCCCTCCTCGAGCAGTACTTC. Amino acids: CASSPPGAPLLEQYF.

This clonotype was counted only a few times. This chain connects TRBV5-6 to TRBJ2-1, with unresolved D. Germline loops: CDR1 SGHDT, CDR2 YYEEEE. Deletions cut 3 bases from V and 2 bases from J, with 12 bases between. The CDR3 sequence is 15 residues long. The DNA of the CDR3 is TGTGCCAGCAGCTCCCCCTCTGGAACCTACAATGAGCAGTTCTTC. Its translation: CASSSPSGTYNEQFF. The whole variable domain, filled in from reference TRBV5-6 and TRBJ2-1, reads DAGVTQSPTHLIKTRGQQVTLRCSPKSGHDTVSWYQQALGQGPQFIFQYYEEEERQRGNFPDRFSGHQFPNYSSELNVNALLLGDSALYLCASSSPSGTYNEQFFGPGTRLTVL.

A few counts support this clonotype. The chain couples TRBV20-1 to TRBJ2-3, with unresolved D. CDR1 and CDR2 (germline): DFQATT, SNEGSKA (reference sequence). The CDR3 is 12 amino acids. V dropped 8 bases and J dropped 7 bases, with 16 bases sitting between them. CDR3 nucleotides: TGCAGTTCCTCCCTCGACCCAAATACGCAGTATTTT. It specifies CSSSLDPNTQYF.

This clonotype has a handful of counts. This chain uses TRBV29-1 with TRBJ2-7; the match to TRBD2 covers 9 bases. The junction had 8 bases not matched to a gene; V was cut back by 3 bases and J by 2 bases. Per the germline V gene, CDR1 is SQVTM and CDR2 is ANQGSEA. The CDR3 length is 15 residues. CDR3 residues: CSVEISGGRTYEQYF. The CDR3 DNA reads TGCAGCGTTGAGATTAGCGGGGGAAGGACCTACGAGCAGTACTTC.

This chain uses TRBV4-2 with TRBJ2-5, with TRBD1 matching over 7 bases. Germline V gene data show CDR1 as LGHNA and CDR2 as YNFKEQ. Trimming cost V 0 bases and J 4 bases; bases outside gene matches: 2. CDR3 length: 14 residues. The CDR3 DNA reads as TGTGCCAGCAGCCAAGATCCAGGGGGAGAGACCCAGTACTTC. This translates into CASSQDPGGETQYF.

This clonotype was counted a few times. CDR3 coding DNA: TGCGCCAGCAAAGGAGACATAGCCGGGGAGCTGTTTTTT. It codes for CASKGDIAGELFF. V usage is TRBV5-1 and J usage is TRBJ2-2; no definite D call. Germline V gene data show CDR1 as SGHRS and CDR2 as YFSETQ. The CDR3 totals 13 residues. Trimming took off 6 bases at V and 6 bases at J, with 12 bases between the two ends.

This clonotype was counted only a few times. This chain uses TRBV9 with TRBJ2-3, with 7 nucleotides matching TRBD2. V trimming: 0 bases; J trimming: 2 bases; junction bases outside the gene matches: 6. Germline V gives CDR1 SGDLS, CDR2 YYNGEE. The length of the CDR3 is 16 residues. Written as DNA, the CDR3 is TGTGCCAGCAGCGTAGTCGCGGGAGCCGTCACAGATACGCAGTATTTT. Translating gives CASSVVAGAVTDTQYF.

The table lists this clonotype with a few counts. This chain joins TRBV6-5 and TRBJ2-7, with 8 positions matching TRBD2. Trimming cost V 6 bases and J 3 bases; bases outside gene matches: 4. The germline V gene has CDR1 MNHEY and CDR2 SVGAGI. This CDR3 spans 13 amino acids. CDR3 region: CASSPGLDYEQYF. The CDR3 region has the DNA TGTGCCAGCAGCCCGGGACTAGACTACGAGCAGTACTTC.

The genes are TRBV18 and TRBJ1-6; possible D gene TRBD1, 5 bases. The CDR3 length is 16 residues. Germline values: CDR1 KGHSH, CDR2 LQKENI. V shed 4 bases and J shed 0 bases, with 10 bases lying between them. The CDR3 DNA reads TGTGCCAGCTCACTAAGACAGAGCTCCTATAATTCACCCCTCCACTTT. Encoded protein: CASSLRQSSYNSPLHF.

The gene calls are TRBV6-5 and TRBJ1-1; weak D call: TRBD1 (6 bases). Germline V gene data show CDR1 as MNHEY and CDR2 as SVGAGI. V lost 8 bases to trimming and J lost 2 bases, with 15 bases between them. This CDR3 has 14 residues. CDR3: CASARGQVNTEAFF. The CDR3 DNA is TGTGCCAGCGCGAGGGGACAAGTCAACACTGAAGCTTTCTTT.

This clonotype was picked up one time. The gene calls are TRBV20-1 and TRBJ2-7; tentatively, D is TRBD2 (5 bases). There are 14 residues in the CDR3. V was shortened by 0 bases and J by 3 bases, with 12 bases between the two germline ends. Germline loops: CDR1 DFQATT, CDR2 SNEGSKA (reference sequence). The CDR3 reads CSAREASMDYEQYF. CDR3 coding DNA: TGCAGTGCTAGAGAAGCTAGCATGGACTACGAGCAGTACTTC.

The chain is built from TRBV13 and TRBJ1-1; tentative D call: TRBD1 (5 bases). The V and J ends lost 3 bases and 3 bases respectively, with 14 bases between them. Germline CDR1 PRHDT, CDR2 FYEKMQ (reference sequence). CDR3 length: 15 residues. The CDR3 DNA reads TGTGCCAGCAGCTTGAGGGGCGGGGAGGACACTGAAGCTTTCTTT. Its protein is CASSLRGGEDTEAFF.

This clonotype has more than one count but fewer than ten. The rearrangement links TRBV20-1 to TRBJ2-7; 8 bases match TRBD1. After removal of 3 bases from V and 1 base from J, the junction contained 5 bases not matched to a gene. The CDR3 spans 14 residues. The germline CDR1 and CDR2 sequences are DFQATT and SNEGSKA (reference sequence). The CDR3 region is CSASRGQASYEQYF. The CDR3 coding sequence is TGCAGTGCTAGTAGGGGACAGGCATCCTACGAGCAGTACTTC.

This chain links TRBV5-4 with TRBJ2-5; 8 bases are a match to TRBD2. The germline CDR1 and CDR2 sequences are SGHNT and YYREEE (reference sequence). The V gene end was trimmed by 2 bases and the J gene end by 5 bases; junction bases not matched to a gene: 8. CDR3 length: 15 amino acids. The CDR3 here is CASSLRAGVGETQYF. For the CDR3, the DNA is TGTGCCAGCAGCTTAAGAGCGGGAGTGGGGGAGACCCAGTACTTC.

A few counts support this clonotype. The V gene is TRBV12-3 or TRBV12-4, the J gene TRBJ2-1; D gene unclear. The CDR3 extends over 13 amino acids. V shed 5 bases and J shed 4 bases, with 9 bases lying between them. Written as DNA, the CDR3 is TGTGCCAGCAGTCCTCTGCCGTACAATGAGCAGTTCTTC. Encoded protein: CASSPLPYNEQFF.

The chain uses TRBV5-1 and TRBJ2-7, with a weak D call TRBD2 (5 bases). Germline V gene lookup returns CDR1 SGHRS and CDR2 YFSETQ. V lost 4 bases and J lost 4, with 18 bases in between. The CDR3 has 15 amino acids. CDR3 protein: CASSPLPDEGYEQYF. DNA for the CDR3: TGCGCCAGCAGCCCCCTCCCTGACGAGGGATACGAGCAGTACTTC.

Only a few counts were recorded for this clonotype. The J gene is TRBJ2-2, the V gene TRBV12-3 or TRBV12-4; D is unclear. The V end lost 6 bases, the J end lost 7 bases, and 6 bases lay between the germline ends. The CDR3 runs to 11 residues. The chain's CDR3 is CASRLYGELFF. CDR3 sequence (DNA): TGTGCCAGCAGATTGTACGGGGAGCTGTTTTTT.

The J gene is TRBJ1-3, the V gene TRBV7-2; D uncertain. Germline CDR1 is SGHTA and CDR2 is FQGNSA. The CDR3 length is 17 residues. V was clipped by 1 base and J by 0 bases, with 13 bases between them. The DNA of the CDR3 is TGTGCCAGCAGCTTAGGACTCCTCCGCAGCTCTGGAAACACCATATATTTT. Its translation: CASSLGLLRSSGNTIYF.

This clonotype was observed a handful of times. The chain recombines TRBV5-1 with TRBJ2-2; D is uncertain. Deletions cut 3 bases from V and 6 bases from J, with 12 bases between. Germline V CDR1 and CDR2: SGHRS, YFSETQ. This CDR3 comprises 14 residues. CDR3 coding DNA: TGCGCCAGCAGCTCCACGTGGGCCTCCGGGGAGCTGTTTTTT. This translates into CASSSTWASGELFF.

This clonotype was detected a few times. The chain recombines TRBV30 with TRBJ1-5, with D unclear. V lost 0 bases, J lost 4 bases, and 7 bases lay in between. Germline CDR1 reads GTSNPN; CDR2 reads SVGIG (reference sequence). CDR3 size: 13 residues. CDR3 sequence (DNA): TGTGCCTGGAGTGTACGGGATAATCAGCCCCAGCATTTT. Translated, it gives CAWSVRDNQPQHF.